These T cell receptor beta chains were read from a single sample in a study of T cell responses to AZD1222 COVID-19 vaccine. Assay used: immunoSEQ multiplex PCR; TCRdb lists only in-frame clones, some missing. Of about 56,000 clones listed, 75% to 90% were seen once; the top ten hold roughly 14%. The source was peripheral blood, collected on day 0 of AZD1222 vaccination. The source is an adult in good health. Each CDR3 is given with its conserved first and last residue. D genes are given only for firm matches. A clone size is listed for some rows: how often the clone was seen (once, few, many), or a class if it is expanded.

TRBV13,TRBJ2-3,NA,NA,CASSLAPNTQYF,TGTGCCAGCAGCTTAGCCCCAAATACGCAGTATTTT
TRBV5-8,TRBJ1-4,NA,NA,CASSPRTPSREGKLFF,TGTGCCAGCAGCCCAAGGACCCCCTCCAGGGAGGGAAAACTGTTTTTT
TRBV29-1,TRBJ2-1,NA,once,CSVSRGIDEQFF,TGCAGCGTTTCTAGAGGAATCGATGAGCAGTTCTTC
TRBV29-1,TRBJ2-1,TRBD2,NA,CSVERLAGVHNEQFF,TGCAGCGTTGAGAGGCTAGCGGGAGTTCACAATGAGCAGTTCTTC
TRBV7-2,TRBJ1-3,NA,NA,CASSSSIDSSGNTIYF,TGTGCCAGCAGCTCTTCAATAGACAGCTCTGGAAACACCATATATTTT
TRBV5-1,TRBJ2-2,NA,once,CASSLGYTGELFF,TGCGCCAGCAGCTTGGGGTATACCGGGGAGCTGTTTTTT
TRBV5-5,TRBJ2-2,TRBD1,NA,CASSRGQGEVGELFF,TGTGCCAGCAGCCGGGGACAGGGGGAGGTCGGGGAGCTGTTTTTT
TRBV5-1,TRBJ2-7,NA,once,CASSSGLTTYEQYF,TGCGCCAGCAGCTCTGGACTAACCACCTACGAGCAGTACTTC
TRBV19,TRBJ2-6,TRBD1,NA,CASSSTGGSSGANVLTF,TGTGCCAGTAGTTCAACAGGGGGGAGCTCTGGGGCCAACGTCCTGACTTTC
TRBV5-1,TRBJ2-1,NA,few,CASSDRRRDEQFF,TGCGCCAGCAGCGACAGGCGGCGGGATGAGCAGTTCTTC
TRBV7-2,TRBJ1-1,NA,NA,CASSLQRTAPNTEAFF,TGTGCCAGCAGCTTACAAAGGACAGCTCCGAACACTGAAGCTTTCTTT
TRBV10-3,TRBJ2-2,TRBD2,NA,CAISETGGGNTGELFF,TGTGCCATCAGTGAGACGGGAGGAGGGAACACCGGGGAGCTGTTTTTT
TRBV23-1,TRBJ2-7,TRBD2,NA,CASSHPGTREQYF,TGCGCCAGCAGTCACCCCGGGACTAGGGAACAATACTTC
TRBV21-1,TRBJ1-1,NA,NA,CASSKGEDRDPEAFF,TGTGCCAGCAGCAAAGGCGAGGATAGGGACCCTGAAGCTTTCTTT
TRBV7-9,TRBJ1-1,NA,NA,CASRREGTHTEAFF,TGTGCCAGCAGGAGGGAGGGGACCCACACTGAAGCTTTCTTT
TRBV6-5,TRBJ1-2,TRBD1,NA,CASSYLDRGYGYTF,TGTGCCAGCAGTTACCTCGACAGGGGGTATGGCTACACCTTC
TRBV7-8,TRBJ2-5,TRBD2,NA,CASSRAGELETQYF,TGTGCCAGCAGCAGAGCGGGAGAGCTGGAGACCCAGTACTTC
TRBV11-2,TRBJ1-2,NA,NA,CASSLDLTAHGYTF,TGTGCCAGCAGCTTAGATCTGACCGCGCATGGCTACACCTTC
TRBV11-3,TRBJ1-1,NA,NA,CASSLGGAREAFF,TGTGCCAGCAGCTTGGGAGGGGCAAGGGAAGCTTTCTTT
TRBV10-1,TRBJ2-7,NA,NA,CASSDQVGEQYF,TGCGCCAGCAGTGACCAAGTCGGAGAGCAGTACTTC
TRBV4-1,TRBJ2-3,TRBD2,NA,CASSQGEGSTDTQYF,TGCGCCAGCAGCCAAGGGGAGGGTAGCACAGATACGCAGTATTTT
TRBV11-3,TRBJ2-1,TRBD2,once,CASGAGGPLGEQFF,TGTGCCAGCGGGGCGGGAGGGCCTCTAGGTGAGCAGTTCTTC
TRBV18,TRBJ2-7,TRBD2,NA,CASSQPGTSGQRISYEQYF,TGTGCCAGCTCACAGCCCGGGACTAGCGGGCAGAGGATCTCCTACGAGCAGTACTTC
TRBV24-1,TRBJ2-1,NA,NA,CATSDPRGPGNEQFF,TGTGCCACCAGTGATCCTAGAGGACCGGGGAATGAGCAGTTCTTC
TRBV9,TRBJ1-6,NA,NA,CASSVAENSPLHF,TGTGCCAGCAGCGTAGCTGAGAATTCACCCCTCCACTTT
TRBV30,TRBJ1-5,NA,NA,CAWSVQSNQPQHF,TGTGCCTGGAGTGTACAAAGCAATCAGCCCCAGCATTTT
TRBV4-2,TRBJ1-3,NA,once,CASSQVGFGRSGNTIYF,TGTGCCAGCAGCCAAGTCGGGTTTGGACGGTCCGGAAACACCATATATTTT
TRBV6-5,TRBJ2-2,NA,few,CASSLPGHLVLGELFF,TGTGCCAGCAGTTTACCGGGACACCTGGTGCTCGGGGAGCTGTTTTTT
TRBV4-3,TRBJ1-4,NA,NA,CASSPRTARGEKLFF,TGCGCCAGCAGCCCCCGGACGGCTCGGGGGGAAAAACTGTTTTTT
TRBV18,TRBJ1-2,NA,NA,CASSGDGYGYTF,TGTGCCAGCTCAGGTGACGGATATGGCTACACCTTC
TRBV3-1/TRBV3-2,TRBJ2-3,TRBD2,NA,CASSRRASGMTDTQYF,TGTGCCAGCAGCAGACGGGCTAGCGGGATGACAGATACGCAGTATTTT
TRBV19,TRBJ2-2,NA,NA,CASSLRDPRGELFF,TGTGCCAGTAGTCTCCGGGACCCCAGAGGGGAGCTGTTTTTT
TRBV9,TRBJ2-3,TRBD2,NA,CASSVDLAGGADTQYF,TGTGCCAGCAGCGTCGACCTAGCGGGAGGGGCAGATACGCAGTATTTT
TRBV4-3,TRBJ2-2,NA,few,CASSHGGSVGELFF,TGCGCCAGCAGCCACGGAGGGTCGGTCGGGGAGCTGTTTTTT
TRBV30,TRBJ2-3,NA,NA,CAWSVKVLERQYF,TGTGCCTGGAGTGTAAAGGTTCTAGAGAGGCAGTATTTT
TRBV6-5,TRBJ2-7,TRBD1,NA,CASRGQGIQYEQYF,TGTGCCAGCAGGGGACAGGGGATCCAATACGAGCAGTACTTC
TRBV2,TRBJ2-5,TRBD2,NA,CASNPRTSGLETQYF,TGTGCCAGCAATCCAAGGACTAGCGGGCTTGAGACCCAGTACTTC
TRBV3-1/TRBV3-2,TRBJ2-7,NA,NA,CASSQALGEAYEQYF,TGTGCCAGCAGCCAAGCTCTGGGGGAGGCCTACGAGCAGTACTTC
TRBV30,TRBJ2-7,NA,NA,CAWSDYTQEYF,TGTGCCTGGAGTGACTACACCCAGGAGTACTTC
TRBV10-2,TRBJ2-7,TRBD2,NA,CASSDRQTSGSSYEQYF,TGCGCCAGCAGTGATAGGCAGACTAGCGGGAGTTCCTACGAGCAGTACTTC
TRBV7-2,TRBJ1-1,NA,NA,CASSTLITNTEAFF,TGTGCCAGCAGCACACTCATTACCAACACTGAAGCTTTCTTT